A single sample is the source of the 15 T cell receptor beta chains below, sequenced in a study of chemoradiotherapy in HPV16-positive cancers. Generated by immunoSEQ multiplex PCR, the TCRdb table keeps only in-frame clones and is missing some. The table shows under 6,500 clones, with more than 85% occurring only once. Sample: tumor tissue, taken from a patient who underwent chemoradiotherapy. The origin of the receptors is a human donor with HPV-associated anogenital cancer.

This sequence joins TRBV29-1 and TRBJ1-2; the D gene is possibly TRBD1 (5 bases). V lost 6 bases and J 2 bases, leaving 13 bases between the germline ends. The CDR3 totals 13 residues. The germline V gene encodes CDR1 SQVTM and CDR2 ANQGSEA. This CDR3 reads CSVAGGENYGYTF. In DNA form, the CDR3 reads TGCAGCGTGGCGGGGGGGGAAAACTATGGCTACACCTTC. Full variable domain (rest looked up from reference TRBV29-1 and TRBJ1-2): SAVISQKPSRDICQRGTSLTIQCQVDSQVTMMFWYRQQPGQSLTLIATANQGSEATYESGFVIDKFPISRPNLTFSTLTVSNMSPEDSSIYLCSVAGGENYGYTFGSGTRLTVV.

This rearrangement joins TRBV6-5 to TRBJ1-2; D perhaps matches TRBD1 (5 bases). In germline, CDR1 is MNHEY, CDR2 SVGAGI. Trimming stripped 5 bases from V and 4 bases from J, with 14 bases between. The CDR3 contains 14 residues. The DNA for the CDR3 is TGTGCCAGCAGTACCGCCGGGACGGGCTATGGCTACACCTTC. Protein: CASSTAGTGYGYTF.

The chain employs TRBV29-1 and TRBJ2-7, with 7 bases identical to TRBD1. The CDR3 runs 14 residues. Germline V lookup: CDR1 SQVTM, CDR2 ANQGSEA. The trim removed 5 bases at V and 4 bases at J, leaving 11 bases unmatched. The CDR3 DNA reads as TGCAGCGTTTGCCTCGGGACAGAACCTTACGAGCAGTACTTC. Protein sequence: CSVCLGTEPYEQYF.

This clone was recorded only once. The V gene is TRBV6-1, the J gene TRBJ1-5; possible D gene TRBD1, 5 bases. Trimming left V 4 bases short and J 1 base short, with 14 bases between. Per the germline V gene, CDR1 is MNHNS and CDR2 is SASEGT. The CDR3 runs 16 residues. The CDR3 sequence is CASSAFMGGSNQPQHF. CDR3 in DNA: TGTGCCAGCAGTGCTTTTATGGGGGGGAGCAATCAGCCCCAGCATTTT.

The chain couples TRBV27 to TRBJ2-1; D is unclear. The V end lost 8 bases, the J end lost 4 bases, and 18 bases lay between the germline ends. The CDR3 has 15 residues. Per germline, CDR1 MNHEY and CDR2 SMNVEV (reference sequence). The CDR3 DNA follows: TGTGCCAGCCTCCCCGGACCCATGCGGTACAATGAGCAGTTCTTC. Amino acids: CASLPGPMRYNEQFF.

The V call is TRBV6-5, the J call TRBJ2-1; D not certain. Germline CDR1 reads MNHEY; CDR2 reads SVGAGI. The V gene lost 3 bases and the J gene lost 5 bases, with 8 bases spanning the gap. The CDR3 loop spans 13 amino acids. CDR3 nucleotides: TGTGCCAGCAGTTATAGGGAAAACAATGAGCAGTTCTTC. Encoded protein: CASSYRENNEQFF.

This chain joins TRBV29-1 and TRBJ1-5, with TRBD1 identical over 9 bases. CDR1 and CDR2 (germline): SQVTM, ANQGSEA. This CDR3 spans 17 amino acids. V was clipped by 6 bases and J by 2 bases; unmatched bases: 14. The CDR3 DNA is TGCAGCGTCCTACAGGGGGCAGATGTTATAGGCAATCAGCCCCAGCATTTT. Protein sequence: CSVLQGADVIGNQPQHF.

The gene calls are TRBV19 and TRBJ1-4, with 8 bases identical to TRBD1. The length of the CDR3 is 15 residues. V gave up 4 bases and J gave up 8 bases; unmatched junction bases: 9. CDR1 and CDR2 from the germline V gene are LNHDA and SQIVND (reference sequence). The CDR3 nucleotides read TGTGCCAGTAGTAAGCCAGGGGGCTTTGAGGAAAAACTGTTTTTT. Translation: CASSKPGGFEEKLFF. Based on the CDR3 plus reference TRBV19 and TRBJ1-4, the full variable domain is DGGITQSPKYLFRKEGQNVTLSCEQNLNHDAMYWYRQDPGQGLRLIYYSQIVNDFQKGDIAEGYSVSREKKESFPLTVTSAQKNPTAFYLCASSKPGGFEEKLFFGSGTQLSVL.

The chain recombines TRBV10-3 with TRBJ1-3; D is undetermined. Trimming pared 10 bases from V and 0 bases from J, leaving 10 bases between. CDR1 is ENHRY, CDR2 SYGVKD, per germline. This CDR3 is built from 13 residues. The CDR3 DNA follows: TGTGCCACCGTCCTGGGCTCTGGAAACACCATATATTTT. It translates to CATVLGSGNTIYF.

The rearrangement joins TRBV4-2 to TRBJ2-4; D may be TRBD1 or TRBD2 (7 bases each). The CDR3 loop spans 16 amino acids. V was cut by 4 bases and J by 0 bases, with 13 bases left in between. The V gene's germline CDR1 is LGHNA and CDR2 YNFKEQ. The chain's CDR3 is CASSLSGGEAKNIQYF. The CDR3 nucleotides are TGTGCCAGCAGCCTTTCAGGGGGGGAAGCCAAAAACATTCAGTACTTC.

The sample holds a few counts of this clone. V usage is TRBV9 and J usage is TRBJ2-5; 9 bases line up with TRBD2. V lost 3 bases to trimming and J lost 3 bases; unmatched junction nucleotides: 6. Germline CDR1 reads SGDLS; CDR2 reads YYNGEE. The CDR3 runs to 15 residues. The DNA of the CDR3 is TGTGCCAGCAGCGGGGAGGCTAGCGGGGAAGAGACCCAGTACTTC. Protein sequence: CASSGEASGEETQYF.

The V and J genes are TRBV7-2 and TRBJ1-1; 9 bases line up with TRBD1. V was clipped by 6 bases and J by 1 base; unmatched bases: 3. Germline CDR1 SGHTA, CDR2 FQGNSA. The CDR3 totals 14 residues. This chain's CDR3 is CASSLDRGNTEAFF. CDR3 in DNA: TGTGCCAGCAGTTTGGACAGGGGGAACACTGAAGCTTTCTTT.

The gene calls are TRBV4-1 and TRBJ2-5; D gene unclear. Per germline, CDR1 MGHRA and CDR2 YSYEKL. V dropped 1 base and J dropped 7 bases, with 13 bases sitting between them. The CDR3 loop spans 14 amino acids. The CDR3 here is CASSQALAFGTQYF. The CDR3 nucleotides are TGCGCCAGCAGCCAAGCATTGGCCTTTGGGACCCAGTACTTC.

The rearrangement links TRBV14 to TRBJ2-7, with 8 nucleotides matching TRBD2. This CDR3 spans 16 amino acids. Germline CDR1 is SGHDN and CDR2 is FVKESK. J lost 5 bases, V lost 1 base, and 10 bases had no gene match. CDR3: CASSQVVAAGDHEQYF. CDR3 DNA sequence: TGTGCCAGCAGCCAAGTCGTAGCAGCGGGGGACCACGAGCAGTACTTC.

To note about this clone: The CDR3 does not end in the conserved phenylalanine or tryptophan, so this is likely a read error. The rearrangement joins TRBV4-3 to TRBJ1-4; 7 bases align to TRBD1. Per germline, CDR1 LGHNA and CDR2 YSLEER. This CDR3 has 16 amino acids. V trimming: 3 bases; J trimming: 7 bases; junction bases outside the gene matches: 11. The CDR3: CASSHVRETGSEKLFC. The CDR3 DNA follows: TGCGCCAGCAGCCACGTAAGGGAGACAGGGAGTGAAAAACTGTTTTGT.